These T cell receptor beta chains were read from a single sample in a study of T cell repertoires in cytomegalovirus infection. MiXCR, run by TCRdb on the reads, gives a single entry per CDR3 protein. The sample has some 170,000 distinct CDR3 sequences; approximately 18% are singletons. Sequenced sample: CD8+ T cells from PBMCs. The receptors were sampled from a human donor in good health (CMV status not recorded). Some clones in this sample may be carry-over from other donors' samples. Each CDR3 is given with its conserved first and last residue. D genes are given only for firm matches. Clone sizes are given selectively: once, few, many, or a class where the clone is expanded.

clone size	J gene	V gene	CDR3 length	D gene	CDR3 protein	CDR3 DNA
few	TRBJ1-5	TRBV12-3/TRBV12-4	14	NA	CASSVDSFNQPQHF	TGTGCCAGCAGTGTTGACAGTTTCAATCAGCCCCAGCATTTT
few	TRBJ2-1	TRBV10-1	15	TRBD2	CASSEGLGLYNEQFF	TGCGCCAGCAGTGAGGGACTAGGTCTCTACAATGAGCAGTTCTTC
NA	TRBJ1-2	TRBV15	13	NA	CATSSNEDYGYTF	TGTGCCACCAGCAGTAATGAGGACTATGGCTACACCTTC
NA	TRBJ1-2	TRBV5-5	14	NA	CARSGTGNNYGYTF	TGTGCCAGGTCCGGGACGGGCAATAACTATGGCTACACCTTC
NA	TRBJ2-7	TRBV5-8	14	NA	CASSFGRGPYEQYF	TGTGCCAGCAGCTTTGGCAGGGGCCCCTACGAGCAGTACTTC
NA	TRBJ1-1	TRBV12-3/TRBV12-4	14	NA	CASSPTALVREAFF	TGTGCCAGCAGCCCGACAGCCTTAGTAAGAGAAGCTTTCTTT
many	TRBJ1-4	TRBV7-2	14	NA	CASSFPGNLEKLFF	TGTGCCAGCAGCTTTCCGGGAAATTTAGAAAAACTGTTTTTT
NA	TRBJ2-1	TRBV6-5	11	NA	CASGGVLEQFF	TGTGCCAGCGGTGGGGTGCTTGAGCAGTTCTTC
NA	TRBJ1-5	TRBV6-5	16	NA	CASSPFGLYSNQPQHF	TGTGCCAGCAGTCCCTTCGGCCTTTATAGCAATCAGCCCCAGCATTTT
NA	TRBJ1-2	TRBV7-2	15	NA	CASSLSRTVNYGYTF	TGTGCCAGCAGTCTCAGTCGGACGGTTAACTATGGCTACACCTTC
few	TRBJ1-5	TRBV29-1	14	NA	CSVEDGGTNQPQHF	TGCAGCGTTGAGGACGGGGGGACGAATCAGCCCCAGCATTTT
few	TRBJ2-7	TRBV7-1	12	NA	CASSSGTGEQYF	TGTGCCAGCAGCTCCGGGACGGGCGAGCAGTACTTC
few	TRBJ1-2	TRBV7-9	12	NA	CASSLALESAAF	TGTGCCAGCAGCTTAGCGCTTGAGTCAGCGGCCTTC
NA	TRBJ2-1	TRBV20-1	14	TRBD1	CSARSQGAGNEQFF	TGCAGTGCTAGAAGTCAGGGGGCGGGTAATGAGCAGTTCTTC